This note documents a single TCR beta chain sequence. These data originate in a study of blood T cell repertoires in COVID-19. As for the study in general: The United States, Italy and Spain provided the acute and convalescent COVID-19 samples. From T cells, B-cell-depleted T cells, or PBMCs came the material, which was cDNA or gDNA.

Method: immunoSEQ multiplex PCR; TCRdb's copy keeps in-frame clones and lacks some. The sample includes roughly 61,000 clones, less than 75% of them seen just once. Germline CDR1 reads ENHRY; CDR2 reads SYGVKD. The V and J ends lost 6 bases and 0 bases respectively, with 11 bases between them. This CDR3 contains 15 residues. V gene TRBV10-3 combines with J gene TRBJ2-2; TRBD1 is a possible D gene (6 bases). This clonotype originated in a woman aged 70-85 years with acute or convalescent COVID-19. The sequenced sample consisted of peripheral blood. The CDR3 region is CAISRDRTNTGELFF. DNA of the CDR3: TGTGCCATCAGCAGAGACAGGACGAACACCGGGGAGCTGTTTTTT.